The entry below gives a single T cell receptor beta chain sequence along with its context. The data were obtained in a study of blood T cell repertoires in COVID-19. Study context: Sites across the United States, Italy and Spain contributed samples from acute and convalescent COVID-19. PBMCs, B-cell-depleted T cells, or T cells were the source of the cDNA or gDNA that made up the material.

Authors' processing steps: Reference gene primer amplification in the assay estimated nucleated cell counts. Assay: immunoSEQ multiplex PCR; the TCRdb copy retains only in-frame clones and omits some. V, J and clone size derive from that table, while D and trimming were established from the DNA sequence. The repertoire holds over 120,000 clones, with about 80% as singletons. The junction had 2 bases not matched to a gene; V was cut back by 0 bases and J by 4 bases. Germline values: CDR1 ENHRY, CDR2 SYGVKD. This CDR3 comprises 14 residues. The chain links TRBV10-3 to TRBJ2-5; 7 bases fit TRBD2. The material sequenced was peripheral blood. This receptor was identified in a human donor in a cohort sampled during active COVID-19. The CDR3 is CAISESSGRETQYF. The CDR3 coding sequence is TGTGCCATCAGTGAGTCTAGCGGGCGAGAGACCCAGTACTTC.